One and the same sample provided the 9 T cell receptor beta chains below, sequenced in a study of CXCR3-negative and CXCR3-positive naive CD8 T cells. Whole-study results and caveats: In CXCR3-positive naive cells, the TRB CDR3s were more hydrophobic than in CXCR3-negative naive cells.

For these receptors, no antigen is known. In preparing the TRB cDNA libraries, 5' RACE with UMI labels was used. For each CDR3 protein, TCRdb gives one entry from its re-call of the 5' RACE reads, without DNA. The sample holds 120,000 or so distinct CDR3 sequences. The sequencing sample was made of naive CXCR3+ CD8+ T cells from blood. Regarding subset: CD45RO-CCR7+CD27+CD95- naive CD8+ T cells expressing CXCR3 (TNR3+). These receptors were obtained from a human donor in good health. Some clones in this sample may be carry-over from other donors' samples.

CDR3 amino acids: CASSGGTGGLYEQYF. This chain joins TRBV19 and TRBJ2-7; lacking DNA, the TRBD1 call made by TCRdb goes unchecked. The V gene's germline CDR1 is LNHDA and CDR2 SQIVND (reference sequence). This CDR3 has 15 amino acids. Based on the CDR3 plus reference TRBV19 and TRBJ2-7, the full variable domain is DGGITQSPKYLFRKEGQNVTLSCEQNLNHDAMYWYRQDPGQGLRLIYYSQIVNDFQKGDIAEGYSVSREKKESFPLTVTSAQKNPTAFYLCASSGGTGGLYEQYFGPGTRLTVT.

The V and J genes are TRBV29-1 and TRBJ2-7; TCRdb's assignment of TRBD2 cannot be checked, as there is no DNA. Germline V lookup: CDR1 SQVTM, CDR2 ANQGSEA. The CDR3 loop spans 13 amino acids. The CDR3 sequence is CSVSGGPYNEQYF.

The chain recombines TRBV12-3 or TRBV12-4 with TRBJ2-7; absent DNA, TCRdb's TRBD2 call cannot be checked. The length of the CDR3 is 15 residues. This chain's CDR3 is CASSLALAGWMEQYF.

The chain uses TRBV5-1 and TRBJ1-3. There are 13 residues in the CDR3. Germline-derived CDR1 and CDR2 are SGHRS and YFSETQ. The CDR3: CASRGVSGNTIYF.

This rearrangement joins TRBV12-3 or TRBV12-4 to TRBJ1-1; the TCRdb D gene call, TRBD1, has no DNA to confirm it. There are 15 residues in the CDR3. CDR3: CASSSPGNMNTEAFF.

This chain uses TRBV12-3 or TRBV12-4 with TRBJ2-3; there is no DNA to check the TCRdb D call of TRBD2. CDR3 length: 14 amino acids. The CDR3 protein is CASSLTSGTDTQYF.

The chain has TRBV29-1 and TRBJ2-2. Per germline, CDR1 SQVTM and CDR2 ANQGSEA. The CDR3 totals 15 residues. The CDR3 protein is CSVDVQQENTGELFF.

The rearrangement joins TRBV6-5 to TRBJ1-2; no DNA is available, so the TRBD1 call from TCRdb remains unchecked. Per germline, CDR1 MNHEY and CDR2 SVGAGI. The CDR3 contains 16 residues. This chain's CDR3 is CASSQSPSGLNYGYTF.

The chain employs TRBV15 and TRBJ2-7; TCRdb designates TRBD1, a call that cannot be tested without DNA. The CDR3 contains 14 residues. Per the germline V gene, CDR1 is LNHNV and CDR2 is YYDKDF (reference sequence). CDR3: CATSRSPGTSEQYF.